The clone carrying this TCR beta chain was seen at least ten times. This specimen belongs to a study of T cells in Graves' hyperthyroidism and ophthalmopathy. The source material, RNA transcripts, was used to amplify TCR beta CDR3 regions. An initial round of RT-PCR targeting the TCR CDR3 relied on the HTBI primer set. TCRdb itself ran the multiplex PCR reads through MiXCR, one entry per CDR3 protein. The sample lists about 710,000 distinct CDR3 sequences, about a sixth occurring once. The CDR3 has 17 residues. Germline CDR1 SGHVS, CDR2 FQNEAQ. The ends were cut back, 1 base at V and 2 bases at J, with 17 bases in the middle.

This chain uses TRBV7-8 with TRBJ2-5; D may match TRBD1 or TRBD2 (5 bases each). Input material: blood. This receptor was taken from a man aged 18 to 30 with Graves' hyperthyroidism. Here the CDR3 DNA reads TGTGCCAGCAGCTTAGTGGGTCGGGACGGACTTCAAGAGACCCAGTACTTC. Amino acid sequence: CASSLVGRDGLQETQYF.